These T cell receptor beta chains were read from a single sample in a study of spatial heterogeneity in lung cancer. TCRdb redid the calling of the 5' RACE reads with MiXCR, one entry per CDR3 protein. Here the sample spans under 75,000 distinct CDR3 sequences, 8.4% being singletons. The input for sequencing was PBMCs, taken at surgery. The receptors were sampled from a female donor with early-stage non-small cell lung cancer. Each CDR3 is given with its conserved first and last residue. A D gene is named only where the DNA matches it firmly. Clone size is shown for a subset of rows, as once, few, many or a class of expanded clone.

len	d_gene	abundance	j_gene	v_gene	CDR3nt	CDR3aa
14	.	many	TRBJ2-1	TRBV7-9	TGTGCCAGCCGTCCCTTGAGCTCCTACAATGAGCAGTTCTTC	CASRPLSSYNEQFF
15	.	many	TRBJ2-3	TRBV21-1	TGTGCCAGCATCCTAGGGACAGGCTGCACAGATACGCAGTATTTT	CASILGTGCTDTQYF
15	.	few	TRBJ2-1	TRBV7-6	TGTGCCAGCAGCTTAGGGACGGGGCTACAGGATGAGCAGTTCTTC	CASSLGTGLQDEQFF
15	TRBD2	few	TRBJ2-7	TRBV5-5	TGTGCCAGCGGACGGACTAGCGGGGGAGCCTACGAGCAGTACTTC	CASGRTSGGAYEQYF
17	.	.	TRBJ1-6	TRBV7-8	TGTGCCAGCAGCTTAGCGCAGTCGAGCTCCTATAATTCACCCCACCACTTT	CASSLAQSSSYNSPHHF
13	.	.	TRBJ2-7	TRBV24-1	TGTGCCACCAGTGACGGCTTTTCCTACGAGCAGTACTTC	CATSDGFSYEQYF
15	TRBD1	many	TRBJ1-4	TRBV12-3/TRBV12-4	TGTGCCAGCAGTTTCTTGACAGGGACTAATGAAAAACTGTTTTTT	CASSFLTGTNEKLFF
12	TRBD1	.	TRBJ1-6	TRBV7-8	TGTGCCAGCAGGACAGGGGACTCACCCCTCCACTTT	CASRTGDSPLHF
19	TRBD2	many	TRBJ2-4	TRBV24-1	TGTGCCACCAGTGACAAACTAGCGGGAGGTTCCCCATTCAAAAACATTCAGTACTTC	CATSDKLAGGSPFKNIQYF
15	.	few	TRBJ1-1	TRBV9	TGTGCCAGCAGCGTAGATGGGGGGCAGGGCACTGAAGCTTTCTTT	CASSVDGGQGTEAFF
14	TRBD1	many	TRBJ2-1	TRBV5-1	TGCGCCAGCTGGACAGGGGGCGCGCCGAATGAGCAGTTCTTC	CASWTGGAPNEQFF
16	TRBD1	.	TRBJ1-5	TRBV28	TGTGCCAGCAGTAGCGACAGGGCTCATAGCAATCAGCCCCAGCATTTT	CASSSDRAHSNQPQHF
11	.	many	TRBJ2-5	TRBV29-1	TGCAGCGTTGAGAGGGGAGAGACCCAGTACTTC	CSVERGETQYF
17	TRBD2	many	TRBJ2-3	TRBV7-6	TGTGCCAGCAGCTTAGAAGCGGGGTACGGGGTCGGGGATACGCAGTATTTT	CASSLEAGYGVGDTQYF
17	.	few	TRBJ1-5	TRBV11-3	TGTGCCAGCAGCTTAGCTCTAGGGGGGTCCCTCAATCAGCCCCAGCATTTT	CASSLALGGSLNQPQHF
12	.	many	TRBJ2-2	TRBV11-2	TGTGCCAGCAGCTCGTCCCTCGGGGAGCTGTTTTTT	CASSSSLGELFF
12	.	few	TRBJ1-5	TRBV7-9	TGTGCCAGCAGCTCAGGGGATCAGCCCCAGCATTTT	CASSSGDQPQHF
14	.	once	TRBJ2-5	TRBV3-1	TGTGCCAGCAGCTCCCACGGGACCGAAGAGACCCAGTACTTC	CASSSHGTEETQYF
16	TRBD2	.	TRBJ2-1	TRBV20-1	TGCAGTGCTAGGAAGGAAGCGGGAGGGCGGTACAATGAGCAGTTCTTC	CSARKEAGGRYNEQFF
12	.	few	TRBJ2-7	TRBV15	TGTGCCACCAGCGGCGGGACCTACGAGCAGTACTTC	CATSGGTYEQYF
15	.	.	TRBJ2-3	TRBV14	TGTGCCAGCAGCCCGGCGGGACTTGCCACAGATACGCAGTATTTT	CASSPAGLATDTQYF
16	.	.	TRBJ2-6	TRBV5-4	TGTGCCAGCAGCTTGAGTGGGGGCTCTGGGGCCAACGTCCTGACTTTC	CASSLSGGSGANVLTF
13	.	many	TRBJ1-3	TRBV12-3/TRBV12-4	TGTGCCAGCAGTTCAGGGTCTGGAAACACCATATATTTT	CASSSGSGNTIYF
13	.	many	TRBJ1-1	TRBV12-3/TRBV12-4	TGTGCCAGCACCCAGGGCATAGGCACTGAAGCTTTCTTT	CASTQGIGTEAFF
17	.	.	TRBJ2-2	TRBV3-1	TGTGCCAGCAGCCTAGGCTCCGGGGGCCGCCACACCGGGGAGCTGTTTTTT	CASSLGSGGRHTGELFF
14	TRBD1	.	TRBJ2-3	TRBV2	TGTGTTTGGGGGGAGGACAGGGGCGCAGATACGCAGTATTTT	CVWGEDRGADTQYF
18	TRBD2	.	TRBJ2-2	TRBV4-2	TGTGCCAGCAGCAAAACCGGGACTAGCGGGCCGAACACCGGGGAGCTGTTTTTT	CASSKTGTSGPNTGELFF
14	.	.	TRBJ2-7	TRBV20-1	TGCAGTGCTAGATCGGGGACTCCCTCCTACGAGCAGTACTTC	CSARSGTPSYEQYF
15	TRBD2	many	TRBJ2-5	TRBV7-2	TGTGCCAGCAGCCAAGGGAGCGGGGAGCAAAAGACCCAGTACTTC	CASSQGSGEQKTQYF
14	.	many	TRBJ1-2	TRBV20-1	TGCAGTGCTAGTATCCAAACAGGGCTGCGTGGCTACACCTTC	CSASIQTGLRGYTF
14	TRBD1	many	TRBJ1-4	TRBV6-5	TGTGCCAGCAGAGAGGGGGGACAGCCTGAAAAACTGTTTTTT	CASREGGQPEKLFF
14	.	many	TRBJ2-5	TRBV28	TGTGCCAGCAGTTTCCGTAACGGAAAAGAGACCCAGTACTTC	CASSFRNGKETQYF
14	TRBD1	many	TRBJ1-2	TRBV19	TGTGCCAGTAGTATGCCAGGGGGCAACTATGGCTACACCTTC	CASSMPGGNYGYTF
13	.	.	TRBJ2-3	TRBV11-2	TGTGCCAGCAGCTTCGGACTAACAGATACGCAGTATTTT	CASSFGLTDTQYF
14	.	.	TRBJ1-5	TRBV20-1	TGCAGTGCGAGGATAGGACAGATCAATCAGCCCCAGCATTTT	CSARIGQINQPQHF
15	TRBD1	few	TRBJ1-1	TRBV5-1	TGCGCCAGCAGACCCGAGGACAGGGTGAACACTGAAGCTTTCTTT	CASRPEDRVNTEAFF
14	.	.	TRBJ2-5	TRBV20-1	TGCAGTGCTAGTATTGACAGGTGGGGAGAGACCCAGTACTTC	CSASIDRWGETQYF
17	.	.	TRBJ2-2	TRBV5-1	TGCGCCAGCAGCTCGACTAGTTATCTTGAATATGCCGGGGAGCTGTTTTTT	CASSSTSYLEYAGELFF
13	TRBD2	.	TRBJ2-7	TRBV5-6	TGTGCCAGCCGCGGACTAGTATCGGGCGAGCAGTACTTC	CASRGLVSGEQYF
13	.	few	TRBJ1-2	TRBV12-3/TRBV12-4	TGTGCCTCCAGGGCGGCAGGGATATATGGCTACACCTTC	CASRAAGIYGYTF
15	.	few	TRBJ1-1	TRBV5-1	TGCGCCAGCAGCCTAGACCCGCTGAGGAACACTGAAGCTTTCTTT	CASSLDPLRNTEAFF
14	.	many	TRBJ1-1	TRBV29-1	TGCAGCGTTGGGAGGACAAGGTCGAACACTGAAGCTTTCTTT	CSVGRTRSNTEAFF
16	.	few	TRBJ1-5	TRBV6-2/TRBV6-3	TGTGCCAGCAGGCAAACCAACCGAGGGCGCAATCAGCCCCAGCATTTT	CASRQTNRGRNQPQHF
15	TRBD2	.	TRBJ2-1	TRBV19	TGTGCCAGTAGTATAGCCCTAGCGGGTAATAGTGAGCAGTTCTTC	CASSIALAGNSEQFF
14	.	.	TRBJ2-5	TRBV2	TGTGCCAGCAGTGAACAGCAGGGCCAAGAGACCCAGTACTTC	CASSEQQGQETQYF
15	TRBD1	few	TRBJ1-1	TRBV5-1	TGCGCCAGCAGCTTGGAGGCAGGGGGCGTCACTGAAGCTTTCTTT	CASSLEAGGVTEAFF